Detailed here is one TCR beta chain. The sample comes from a study of OX40 agonist ivuxolimab in advanced cancers. Samples were taken at baseline and on day 1 of cycles 4 and 7. TCRdb's copy holds only in-frame clones and misses some; the assay was immunoSEQ multiplex PCR. The top ten hold less than 0.7% of the sample, which has roughly 74,000 clones, about 90% seen once. The specimen was CD4+ or CD8+ T cells sorted from blood, collected in a trial of the OX40 agonist ivuxolimab. The receptor was derived from an adult with an advanced solid tumor such as melanoma, head and neck, liver or kidney cancer.

The CDR3 coding sequence is TGTGCCAGCAGCGGGGCTGCAGGGAGAGAGACCCAGTACTTC. It yields the protein CASSGAAGRETQYF. V is TRBV11-2 and J is TRBJ2-5, with D possibly being TRBD1 or TRBD2 (5 bases each). The ends were cut back, 5 bases at V and 4 bases at J, with 14 bases in the middle. From germline, CDR1 is SGHAT and CDR2 FQNNGV. This CDR3 comprises 14 residues.